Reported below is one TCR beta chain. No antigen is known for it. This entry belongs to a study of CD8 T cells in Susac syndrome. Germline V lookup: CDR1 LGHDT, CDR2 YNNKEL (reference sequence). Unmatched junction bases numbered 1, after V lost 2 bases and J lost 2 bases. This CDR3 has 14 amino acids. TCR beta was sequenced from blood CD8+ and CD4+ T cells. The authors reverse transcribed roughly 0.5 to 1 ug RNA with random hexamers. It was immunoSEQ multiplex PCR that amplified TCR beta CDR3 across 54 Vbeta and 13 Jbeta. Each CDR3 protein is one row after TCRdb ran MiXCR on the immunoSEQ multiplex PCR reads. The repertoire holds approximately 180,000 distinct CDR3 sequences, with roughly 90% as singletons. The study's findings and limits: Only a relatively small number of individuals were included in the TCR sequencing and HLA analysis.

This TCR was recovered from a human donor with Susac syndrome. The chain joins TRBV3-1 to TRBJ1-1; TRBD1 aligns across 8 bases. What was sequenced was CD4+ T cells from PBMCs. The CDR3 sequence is CASSQQGANTEAFF. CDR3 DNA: TGTGCCAGCAGCCAACAGGGGGCTAACACTGAAGCTTTCTTT.